The TCR beta chain under discussion was sequenced for a study of T cells after yellow fever vaccination. Study-wide points: CD4 and CD8 compartments shared a small share of clonotypes. Among primary-vaccination clones, most reappeared after the booster, at 96% for CD4 and approximately 90% for CD8.

The germline CDR1 and CDR2 sequences are WNHNN and SYGVQD (reference sequence). The CDR3 runs 15 residues. The V gene lost 2 bases and the J gene lost 1 base, with 11 bases spanning the gap. TCR cDNA, made by 5'RACE template switching, carried an added universal primer site and UMIs. TCRdb used MiXCR to reprocess the 5' RACE reads, holding one entry per CDR3 protein. The data hold fewer than 450,000 distinct CDR3 sequences, with around 8.1% observed a single time. The table lists this clonotype with many counts. The target antigen is unknown. The sequenced sample was PBMCs, obtained approximately 47 days after the first yellow fever vaccination. This TCR derives from a man aged 18-30 years who received the YFV17D yellow fever vaccine. The chain joins TRBV10-1 to TRBJ1-1; D is unclear. In DNA form, the CDR3 reads TGCGCCAGCAGTGAGGCCGGGGAAGGGAACACTGAAGCTTTCTTT. Translated: CASSEAGEGNTEAFF.